This passage covers 17 T cell receptor delta chains from one sample sequenced in a study of gamma-delta chains in newborns, infants, children. With CATT, TCRdb re-called clones from the reads. Of 10,000 to 14,000 delta-chain clones in the sample, around 8.8% are singletons; the top ten hold 3.5% to 4%. Sequencing was done on a sample of blood. The source is a child who was a newborn, infant or young child, either healthy, febrile or measles-vaccinated (not recorded which).

V is TRDV1 and J is TRDJ1, with 7 bases lining up with TRDD3. CDR3 length equals 18 residues. Unmatched junction bases numbered 22, after V lost 4 bases and J lost 8 bases. Germline V lookup: CDR1 TSWWSYY, CDR2 QGS. CDR3 amino acids: CALGGRLRVGVLGTKLIF. The CDR3 DNA reads TGTGCTCTTGGGGGCCGCCTTCGAGTGGGCGTACTGGGGACGAAACTCATCTTT.

The chain employs TRDV2 and TRDJ1; D is uncertain. Germline loops: CDR1 GEAIGNYY, CDR2 EKD. V lost 7 bases and J lost 2, with 19 bases in between. This CDR3 is built from 15 residues. CDR3 amino acids: CACEPVVRRTDKLIF. The CDR3 nucleotides read TGTGCCTGCGAACCTGTCGTGCGGAGGACCGATAAACTCATCTTT.

This clone rates as large. The same CDR3 arises from other DNA sequences in this sample as well. The rearrangement links TRDV2 to TRDJ1, with 7 bases fitting TRDD3. The CDR3 has 21 residues. With V trimmed by 1 base and J by 0 bases, 22 bases remained unmatched. The germline V gene encodes CDR1 GEAIGNYY and CDR2 EKD. The CDR3 here is CACDTVNWGHRTHQYTDKLIF. The CDR3 DNA reads as TGTGCCTGTGACACGGTCAACTGGGGCCACCGGACGCACCAGTACACCGATAAACTCATCTTT.

There are a few counts of this clone. The chain uses TRDV2 and TRDJ1; TRDD3 matches at 8 bases. The V gene's germline CDR1 is GEAIGNYY and CDR2 EKD. J lost 0 bases, V lost 1 base, and 12 bases had no gene match. This CDR3 is built from 18 residues. The CDR3, as DNA: TGTGCCTGTGACACTGTCCGGGGGATAGGGGGGGACACCGATAAACTCATCTTT. It codes for CACDTVRGIGGDTDKLIF.

In this sample, this clone turned up a few times. One end of the junction varies from germline; a read error may be responsible. The rearrangement joins TRDV2 to TRDJ3; D possibly corresponds to TRDD3 (6 bases). The CDR3 spans 16 residues. Germline CDR1 GEAIGNYY, CDR2 EKD. This CDR3 is CACDLLGSWGTRQMFF. The CDR3 region has the DNA TGTGCCTGTGACCTACTGGGAAGCTGGGGCACCCGACAGATGTTTTTC.

The sample holds a few counts of this clone. Other DNA sequences from this sample encode an identical CDR3 as well. The V call is TRDV2, the J call TRDJ1; 11 nucleotides agree with TRDD3. Germline V gene lookup returns CDR1 GEAIGNYY and CDR2 EKD. This CDR3 is built from 17 residues. Trimming removed 1 base from V and 0 bases from J; junction bases left unmatched: 6. CDR3 nucleotide sequence: TGTGCCTGTGACACGCTGGGGGATACTCCGTACACCGATAAACTCATCTTT. It encodes CACDTLGDTPYTDKLIF.

Regarding this clone: Other DNA sequences in this sample translate to the same CDR3. The rearrangement joins TRDV2 to TRDJ3; 13 nucleotides agree with TRDD3. Germline V lookup: CDR1 GEAIGNYY, CDR2 EKD. V dropped 4 bases and J dropped 1; count of bases not matched to a gene: 3. CDR3 length equals 18 residues. The CDR3 DNA sequence: TGTGCCTGTGATACTGGGGGATACGCGTCCTGGGACACCCGACAGATGTTTTTC. It yields the protein CACDTGGYASWDTRQMFF.

This clone was counted only a few times. The chain couples TRDV2 to TRDJ2, with D maybe TRDD3 (6 bases). V lost 4 bases, J lost 0 bases, and 17 bases lay in between. Germline V gene data show CDR1 as GEAIGNYY and CDR2 as EKD. CDR3 length: 17 amino acids. The CDR3 sequence is CACDHIGDPTLTAQLFF. CDR3 in DNA: TGTGCCTGTGATCACATAGGGGATCCAACTTTGACAGCACAACTCTTCTTT.

The sample holds a few counts of this clone. Germline is not matched at one junction end, which may reflect a read error. Other DNA sequences in the same sample also yield this CDR3. The chain recombines TRDV2 with TRDJ2, with TRDD3 matching 8 bases. The CDR3 is 17 amino acids. Germline loops: CDR1 GEAIGNYY, CDR2 EKD. The CDR3 DNA is TGTGCCTGTGACGTACTGGGGGCCCGAGCTTTGACAGCACAACTCTTCTTC. It encodes CACDVLGARALTAQLFF.

Turning to this clone: Distinct nucleotide sequences in the sample also encode this CDR3. The chain is built from TRDV2 and TRDJ1; TRDD3 matches at 12 bases. Losses at the gene ends were 3 bases for V and 3 bases for J; bases not matched to a gene: 7. The CDR3 is made up of 16 amino acids. Germline CDR1 is GEAIGNYY and CDR2 is EKD. The CDR3 is CACDPLLGDTSDKLIF. CDR3 DNA sequence: TGTGCCTGTGACCCCTTACTGGGGGATACATCCGATAAACTCATCTTT.

This clone was recorded a few times. The chain is built from TRAV38-2/DV8 and TRDJ1; TRDD3 is a possible D gene (6 bases). Trimming removed 4 bases at V and 1 base at J, with 17 bases between. In germline, CDR1 is TSESDYY, CDR2 QEAYKQQN. The CDR3 length is 16 residues. CDR3 protein: CAYRLRQLGITDKLIF. The CDR3 coding sequence is TGTGCTTATAGGCTGCGACAGCTGGGGATCACCGATAAACTCATCTTT.

The chain has TRDV2 and TRDJ1; 8 nucleotides align to TRDD3. CDR1 GEAIGNYY and CDR2 EKD come from the germline V gene. J lost 0 bases, V lost 5 bases, and 19 bases had no gene match. CDR3 size: 19 residues. Here the CDR3 DNA reads TGTGCCTGTGCCTCCATTTCCCGTACTGGGGGCCCTGACACCGATAAACTCATCTTT. Translated, it gives CACASISRTGGPDTDKLIF.

This clone was counted only a few times. The genes are TRDV2 and TRDJ3; 7 bases align to TRDD3. V shed 0 bases and J 0 bases; nucleotides not matched to a gene: 10. Germline V gene data show CDR1 as GEAIGNYY and CDR2 as EKD. This CDR3 is built from 20 residues. The CDR3 protein is CACDTAGPGGSSWDTRQMFF. The CDR3 coding sequence is TGTGCCTGTGACACCGCCGGTCCTGGGGGGAGCTCCTGGGACACCCGACAGATGTTTTTC.

CDR3 nucleotide sequence: TGTGCTCTTGGGGCCCGGAGGGACACCGATAAACTCATCTTT. Translating it yields CALGARRDTDKLIF. V gene TRDV1 combines with J gene TRDJ1; D gene unclear. CDR1 is TSWWSYY and CDR2 is QGS in the germline V gene. This CDR3 spans 14 amino acids. Deletions cut 4 bases from V and 0 bases from J, with 9 bases between.

The V call is TRDV2, the J call TRDJ1; TRDD3 matches 10 bases. TCRdb lists no J gene, so it was determined here by aligning the DNA to germline. The CDR3 sequence is 19 residues long. Germline V CDR1 and CDR2: GEAIGNYY, EKD. J gave up 0 bases and V 0 bases, and 12 bases lay outside the gene matches. This CDR3 reads CACDTVTGGCVQYTDKLIF. CDR3 sequence (DNA): TGTGCCTGTGACACCGTCACTGGGGGATGCGTACAGTACACCGATAAACTCATCTTT.

The rearrangement joins TRDV2 to TRDJ1; TRDD3 matches 8 bases. CDR3 length: 16 residues. CDR1 is GEAIGNYY and CDR2 is EKD in the germline V gene. After removal of 4 bases from V and 0 bases from J, the junction contained 9 bases not matched to a gene. The CDR3 loop reads CACDLLGDPYTDKLIF. The DNA of the CDR3 is TGTGCCTGTGATCTTCTGGGGGACCCGTACACCGATAAACTCATCTTT.

This chain uses TRDV2 with TRDJ1; D is undetermined. Trimming removed 1 base from V and 0 bases from J, with 11 bases in between. CDR3 length: 15 residues. Germline V CDR1 and CDR2: GEAIGNYY, EKD. CDR3: CACDTLGAHTDKLIF. CDR3 bases: TGTGCCTGTGACACACTCGGGGCCCACACCGATAAACTCATCTTT.